Listed here are 19 T cell receptor beta chains from one sample, sequenced in a study of patients and donors after allogeneic stem cell transplantation. From the RT-PCR reads, TCRdb called clonotypes with MiXCR, one entry per CDR3 protein. The table has about a million distinct CDR3 sequences, around 17% seen once. Sequencing input: blood, either unsorted or a sorted T cell fraction (not recorded which). Receptors originate from a human donor who was either an allogeneic HSCT recipient or a stem cell or donor lymphocyte infusion donor (not recorded which). It is not recorded whose cells these are; they may come from a transplant donor.

This clonotype was picked up a small number of times. V gene TRBV11-1 combines with J gene TRBJ2-7, with no clear D. CDR3 size: 16 residues. From germline, CDR1 is SGHAT and CDR2 FQDESV (reference sequence). Trimming took 2 bases from V and 5 from J, leaving 19 bases between them. CDR3 sequence reads: CASSLTGEHLTHEQYF. The CDR3 DNA follows: TGTGCCAGCAGCTTAACGGGCGAACACCTGACCCACGAGCAGTACTTC.

V usage is TRBV19 and J usage is TRBJ1-5; TRBD1 is a possible D gene (6 bases). V gave up 5 bases and J gave up 0 bases, with 14 bases separating them. This CDR3 comprises 16 residues. Germline V gene data show CDR1 as LNHDA and CDR2 as SQIVND (reference sequence). CDR3 residues: CASSRSDRYSNQPQHF. In DNA form, the CDR3 reads TGTGCCAGTAGTCGCTCGGACAGATATAGCAATCAGCCCCAGCATTTT. The full variable domain, with the rest looked up from reference TRBV19 and TRBJ1-5, is DGGITQSPKYLFRKEGQNVTLSCEQNLNHDAMYWYRQDPGQGLRLIYYSQIVNDFQKGDIAEGYSVSREKKESFPLTVTSAQKNPTAFYLCASSRSDRYSNQPQHFGDGTRLSIL.

The chain has TRBV20-1 and TRBJ2-2, with 11 bases fitting TRBD2. V shed 6 bases and J 3 bases; nucleotides not matched to a gene: 3. The CDR3 has 14 amino acids. CDR1 is DFQATT and CDR2 is SNEGSKA in the germline V gene (reference sequence). CDR3 sequence reads: CSARLAGHTGELFF. DNA for the CDR3: TGCAGTGCACGACTAGCGGGACACACCGGGGAGCTGTTTTTT.

The chain uses TRBV25-1 and TRBJ2-5; D tentatively fits TRBD1 or TRBD2 (5 bases each). This CDR3 region has 15 residues. Germline V lookup: CDR1 MGHDK, CDR2 SYGVNS. Trimming removed 3 bases at V and 5 bases at J, with 16 bases between. The CDR3 sequence: CASSEGRPMGETQYF. CDR3 bases: TGTGCCAGCAGTGAGGGACGCCCTATGGGGGAGACCCAGTACTTC.

The V and J genes are TRBV5-1 and TRBJ2-5; TRBD2 aligns across 13 bases. The CDR3 consists of 15 residues. CDR1 is SGHRS and CDR2 is YFSETQ in the germline V gene. Trimming removed 3 bases from V and 5 bases from J; junction bases left unmatched: 4. The CDR3 here is CASSSVTSGGETQYF. The DNA of the CDR3 is TGCGCCAGCAGCTCCGTGACTAGCGGGGGGGAGACCCAGTACTTC.

This clonotype has only a few counts. The CDR3 here is CASSSPGGAYQETQYF. CDR3 sequence (DNA): TGTGCCAGCAGCTCACCAGGGGGAGCGTACCAAGAGACCCAGTACTTC. The chain combines TRBV7-6 with TRBJ2-5, with 7 bases lining up with TRBD1. Trimming at V came to 4 bases and at J to 0 bases, leaving 8 bases not matched to a gene. This CDR3 is 16 amino acids long. Germline V gene sequence: CDR1 SGHVS, CDR2 FNYEAQ.

A few counts support this clonotype. The rearrangement uses TRBV5-1 and TRBJ2-4; D possibly corresponds to TRBD2 (6 bases). Germline V lookup: CDR1 SGHRS, CDR2 YFSETQ. With 1 base removed from V and 0 bases from J, the gap between germline ends came to 14 bases. The length of the CDR3 is 17 residues. CDR3 nucleotide sequence: TGCGCCAGCAGCTTGCTAGCTGGGACTCTAGCCAAAAACATTCAGTACTTC. Its protein product is CASSLLAGTLAKNIQYF.

The V gene is TRBV7-8, the J gene TRBJ2-5, with 7 bases that match TRBD1. CDR3 length equals 15 residues. V was clipped by 5 bases and J by 4 bases; unmatched bases: 10. Germline CDR1 is SGHVS and CDR2 is FQNEAQ. CDR3 region: CASSLTQGVGETQYF. The CDR3 DNA follows: TGTGCCAGCAGCCTAACCCAGGGGGTCGGAGAGACCCAGTACTTC.

This sequence joins TRBV20-1 and TRBJ2-2; 7 bases agree with TRBD2. CDR1 and CDR2 (germline): DFQATT, SNEGSKA (reference sequence). The J segment lost 1 base and the V segment lost 3 bases, leaving 8 bases of the junction unmatched. The CDR3 has 16 amino acids. CDR3 DNA: TGCAGTGCTAGTATGAGAGGGAGGGAGAACACCGGGGAGCTGTTTTTT. Encoded protein: CSASMRGRENTGELFF.

This clonotype was observed a handful of times. V and J are TRBV20-1 and TRBJ1-3; D is unclear. V was pared by 0 bases and J by 4 bases, with 4 bases between. This CDR3 comprises 12 residues. Germline V gene data show CDR1 as DFQATT and CDR2 as SNEGSKA (reference sequence). CDR3 amino acids: CSAREHGNTIYF. DNA of the CDR3: TGCAGTGCTAGAGAGCACGGAAACACCATATATTTT.

The V and J genes are TRBV29-1 and TRBJ2-7; D unclear. CDR3 length: 12 residues. Germline loops: CDR1 SQVTM, CDR2 ANQGSEA. Trimming shortened V by 5 bases and J by 2 bases, and 10 bases separated the two germline ends. This CDR3 is CSVLEETYEQYF. The CDR3 DNA reads TGCAGCGTTCTCGAGGAAACCTACGAGCAGTACTTC.

The chain links TRBV24-1 to TRBJ1-6; no definite D call. With 7 bases removed from V and 3 bases from J, the gap between germline ends came to 6 bases. CDR1 is KGHDR, CDR2 SFDVKD, per germline. CDR3 size: 13 residues. CDR3 bases: TGTGCCACCAGCGTTGGCTATAATTCACCCCTCCACTTT. It yields the protein CATSVGYNSPLHF.

This clonotype was seen many times. This sequence joins TRBV4-3 and TRBJ1-5, with unresolved D. V lost 0 bases, J lost 4 bases, and 10 bases lay in between. The CDR3 consists of 15 residues. The germline V gene has CDR1 LGHNA and CDR2 YSLEER. DNA for the CDR3: TGCGCCAGCAGCCAAGATTGGCTCGCGAATCAGCCCCAGCATTTT. Translated, it gives CASSQDWLANQPQHF.

This clonotype was counted only a few times. The chain has TRBV5-5 and TRBJ1-5, with 8 nucleotides matching TRBD1. CDR1 and CDR2 from the germline V gene are SGHKS and YYEKEE (reference sequence). Trimming took 0 bases from V and 5 from J; bases not matched to a gene: 10. This CDR3 has 17 residues. CDR3: CASSLAATGVWDQPQHF. CDR3 coding DNA: TGTGCCAGCAGCTTGGCGGCGACAGGGGTATGGGATCAGCCCCAGCATTTT.

This sequence joins TRBV6-6 and TRBJ2-1, with unresolved D. Per germline, CDR1 MNHNY and CDR2 SVGAGI (reference sequence). The germline V and J ends were trimmed by 7 bases and 7 bases, with 11 bases remaining between them. The CDR3 has 12 residues. For the CDR3, the DNA is TGTGCCAGCACCGACAATTTTAATGAGCAGTTCTTC. It yields the protein CASTDNFNEQFF.

The chain uses TRBV20-1 and TRBJ2-5; D unresolved. Trimming pared 3 bases from V and 5 bases from J, leaving 16 bases between. Germline-derived CDR1 and CDR2 are DFQATT and SNEGSKA (reference sequence). The CDR3 is 14 amino acids. This chain's CDR3 is CSARKPGRLETQYF. DNA of the CDR3: TGCAGTGCTAGGAAGCCTGGGCGACTGGAGACCCAGTACTTC.

This clonotype was counted a few times. The chain combines TRBV10-3 with TRBJ2-5; D is perhaps TRBD2 (6 bases). Per germline, CDR1 ENHRY and CDR2 SYGVKD. This CDR3 has 15 residues. Trimming removed 5 bases at V and 3 bases at J, with 16 bases between. CDR3 DNA sequence: TGTGCCATCAGTCCCCGGGGGTCAGCGGAAGAGACCCAGTACTTC. Protein: CAISPRGSAEETQYF.

This clonotype was detected a few times. The chain combines TRBV30 with TRBJ1-1; D is uncertain. The CDR3 is made up of 14 amino acids. The germline gives CDR1 GTSNPN, CDR2 SVGIG (reference sequence). V dropped 0 bases and J dropped 4 bases, with 12 bases sitting between them. The CDR3: CAWSVLGLATEAFF. CDR3 nucleotides: TGTGCCTGGAGTGTACTGGGGTTGGCCACTGAAGCTTTCTTT.

DNA for the CDR3: TGTGCCAGCAGCTCCCTATTGCGACAGGACAATGAAAAACTGTTTTTT. This encodes CASSSLLRQDNEKLFF. This sequence joins TRBV7-8 and TRBJ1-4; D possibly corresponds to TRBD1 (6 bases). Per the germline V gene, CDR1 is SGHVS and CDR2 is FQNEAQ. The ends were cut back, 4 bases at V and 5 bases at J, with 17 bases in the middle. The CDR3 totals 16 residues. Full variable domain (remainder filled in from reference TRBV7-8 and TRBJ1-4): GAGVSQSPRYKVAKRGQDVALRCDPISGHVSLFWYQQALGQGPEFLTYFQNEAQLDKSGLPSDRFFAERPEGSVSTLKIQRTQQEDSAVYLCASSSLLRQDNEKLFFGSGTQLSVL.